Below are 20 T cell receptor beta chains sequenced from a single sample in a study of identical twins. In TCRdb, the 5' RACE reads were re-called with MiXCR into one record per CDR3 protein. Of some 1,700,000 distinct CDR3 sequences in the sample, roughly 35% were seen once. Sequenced material: cord blood. The receptors come from a newborn girl in good health.

This clonotype has only a few counts. This chain connects TRBV10-3 to TRBJ1-2; perhaps TRBD1 as D (5 bases). The CDR3 has 19 amino acids. Germline CDR1 ENHRY, CDR2 SYGVKD. Deletions cut 0 bases from V and 3 bases from J, with 23 bases between. CDR3 residues: CAISESRTDRGENDYGYTF. CDR3 sequence (DNA): TGTGCCATCAGTGAGTCGCGAACTGACAGAGGGGAAAATGACTATGGCTACACCTTC.

This clonotype came up many times. The CDR3 spells CSVEGQGGNIQYF. CDR3 DNA sequence: TGCAGCGTTGAAGGGCAGGGGGGGAACATTCAGTACTTC. The chain employs TRBV29-1 and TRBJ2-4; the D gene could be TRBD1 or TRBD2 (7 bases each). The V end lost 1 base, the J end lost 7 bases, and 11 bases lay between the germline ends. Germline assignment: CDR1 SQVTM and CDR2 ANQGSEA. The CDR3 has 13 amino acids.

In this sample, this clonotype turned up a few times. The V call is TRBV20-1, the J call TRBJ2-5; 11 bases fit TRBD1. The trim removed 2 bases at V and 5 bases at J, leaving 10 bases unmatched. The CDR3 totals 16 residues. The germline V gene encodes CDR1 DFQATT and CDR2 SNEGSKA (reference sequence). CDR3 sequence (DNA): TGCAGTGCTAGACGGGGACAGGGGGTTTCGATGGAGACCCAGTACTTC. This gives the protein CSARRGQGVSMETQYF.

The chain uses TRBV11-2 and TRBJ1-2, with D maybe TRBD1 (5 bases). The germline gives CDR1 SGHAT, CDR2 FQNNGV. The CDR3 has 14 amino acids. With 2 bases removed from V and 7 bases from J, the gap between germline ends came to 14 bases. The CDR3 DNA sequence: TGTGCCAGCAGCTTAAATCTTCCCAGGGCTGGCTACACCTTC. Protein: CASSLNLPRAGYTF.

The V gene is TRBV20-1, the J gene TRBJ2-1, with 11 bases matching TRBD2. The CDR3 covers 15 residues. The germline V gene encodes CDR1 DFQATT and CDR2 SNEGSKA (reference sequence). With V trimmed by 3 bases and J by 7 bases, 8 bases remained unmatched. CDR3 loop: CSARIPSGGRNEQFF. The DNA for the CDR3 is TGCAGTGCTAGGATACCTAGCGGGGGGCGGAATGAGCAGTTCTTC.

The chain couples TRBV20-1 to TRBJ2-7; no definite D call. CDR3 length: 14 amino acids. Per the germline V gene, CDR1 is DFQATT and CDR2 is SNEGSKA (reference sequence). Trimming took off 1 base at V and 0 bases at J, with 10 bases between the two ends. The CDR3, as DNA: TGCAGTGCTAGAGGAGTGGCTAGCTCCTACGAGCAGTACTTC. Its protein product is CSARGVASSYEQYF.

Regarding this clonotype: The junction differs from germline at one of its ends, possibly a read error. V is TRBV19 and J is TRBJ2-7; 7 bases match TRBD2. The CDR3 is made up of 13 amino acids. Germline values: CDR1 LNHDA, CDR2 SQIVND (reference sequence). CDR3 nucleotides: TGTGCCGAATGGGAGGGAGTCTCCTACGAACAGTACTTC. Translating gives CAEWEGVSYEQYF.

This clonotype was detected a few times. The gene calls are TRBV7-2 and TRBJ2-3; the match to TRBD2 covers 7 bases. The trim removed 1 base at V and 1 base at J, leaving 5 bases unmatched. CDR1 is SGHTA, CDR2 FQGNSA, per germline. This CDR3 spans 16 amino acids. Written as DNA, the CDR3 is TGTGCCAGCAGCTTAGGGCGGGAGCGTCGCACAGATACGCAGTATTTT. Residues: CASSLGRERRTDTQYF.

The gene calls are TRBV30 and TRBJ2-7; D gene uncertain. CDR3 size: 14 residues. In germline, CDR1 is GTSNPN, CDR2 SVGIG (reference sequence). V was clipped by 1 base and J by 0 bases, with 10 bases between them. CDR3: CAWSGSARSYEQYF. DNA of the CDR3: TGTGCCTGGAGTGGCTCAGCTCGCTCCTACGAGCAGTACTTC.

On this clonotype: Given a much more abundant clone one base away, this may be a read error. CDR3: CSVEDGGRTDAQYF. CDR3 nucleotide sequence: TGCAGCGTTGAAGATGGGGGGAGGACAGATGCGCAGTATTTT. The chain is built from TRBV29-1 and TRBJ2-3, with D tentatively TRBD1 or TRBD2 (6 bases each). In germline, CDR1 is SQVTM, CDR2 ANQGSEA. The length of the CDR3 is 14 residues.

On this clonotype itself: The junction departs from the called germline gene at one end, perhaps through a read error. This chain links TRBV12-3 or TRBV12-4 with TRBJ2-7; 8 nucleotides match TRBD1. The CDR3 totals 16 residues. The DNA of the CDR3 is TGTGCCGGCAGCACGAATACAGGGGGTGAATGGTACGAGCAGTACTTC. Translation: CAGSTNTGGEWYEQYF.

The rearrangement links TRBV29-1 to TRBJ2-3; D not certain. CDR1 is SQVTM and CDR2 is ANQGSEA in the germline V gene. This CDR3 region has 15 residues. V lost 8 bases to trimming and J lost 0 bases, with 18 bases between them. The CDR3 region has the DNA TGCAGCCCCAGAGGTCTAGGAGATAGCACAGATACGCAGTATTTT. Residues: CSPRGLGDSTDTQYF.

There are many counts of this clonotype. V and J are TRBV10-3 and TRBJ2-3, with D unresolved. The CDR3 is made up of 10 amino acids. Trimming cost V 8 bases and J 4 bases, with 4 bases left between them. The germline V gene has CDR1 ENHRY and CDR2 SYGVKD. The CDR3 is CAIGADTQYF. The CDR3 nucleotides read TGTGCCATCGGGGCAGATACGCAGTATTTT.

This clonotype was counted between two and nine times. This chain joins TRBV10-2 and TRBJ2-1; maybe TRBD2 (7 bases). The last part of the DNA fits TRBJ2-7 better; the J call may be wrong. This CDR3 spans 15 amino acids. The germline CDR1 and CDR2 sequences are WSHSY and SAAADI. The CDR3, as DNA: TGCGCCAGCAGTAGGGGGGGCGGCTCCTACAATGAGCAGTACTTC. Amino acids: CASSRGGGSYNEQYF.

This rearrangement joins TRBV5-1 to TRBJ1-2; 9 bases agree with TRBD1. The J segment lost 2 bases and the V segment lost 4 bases, leaving 9 bases of the junction unmatched. The CDR3 has 16 amino acids. Germline loops: CDR1 SGHRS, CDR2 YFSETQ. CDR3 in DNA: TGCGCCAGCAGCACGGGACAGGGAGGGTGGAACTATGGCTACACCTTC. Protein sequence: CASSTGQGGWNYGYTF.

This clonotype appeared a single time. The V and J genes are TRBV6-2 or TRBV6-3 and TRBJ1-1; no reliable D call. CDR1 and CDR2 from the germline V gene are MNHEY and SVGEGT. Trimming removed 2 bases at V and 0 bases at J, with 7 bases between. This CDR3 region has 14 residues. CDR3 nucleotide sequence: TGTGCCAGCAGTTACAGGGCAGTGAACACTGAAGCTTTCTTT. It codes for CASSYRAVNTEAFF.

The DNA of the CDR3 is TGCAGCGTTGCGGGGGTTAATGAAAAACTGTTTTTT. Translating it yields CSVAGVNEKLFF. This chain connects TRBV29-1 to TRBJ1-4, with D perhaps TRBD1 (5 bases). The CDR3 length is 12 residues. Germline values: CDR1 SQVTM, CDR2 ANQGSEA. Trimming pared 4 bases from V and 4 bases from J, leaving 7 bases between.

The rearrangement uses TRBV7-2 and TRBJ1-1; D is ambiguous. The CDR3 totals 14 residues. Germline CDR1 reads SGHTA; CDR2 reads FQGNSA. Trimming took 1 base from V and 1 from J, leaving 7 bases between them. CDR3 loop: CASSLDSWNTEAFF. The CDR3 nucleotides are TGTGCCAGCAGCTTAGATTCGTGGAACACTGAAGCTTTCTTT. The full variable domain, its missing parts supplied by reference TRBV7-2 and TRBJ1-1, is GAGVSQSPSNKVTEKGKDVELRCDPISGHTALYWYRQSLGQGLEFLIYFQGNSAPDKSGLPSDRFSAERTGGSVSTLTIQRTQQEDSAVYLCASSLDSWNTEAFFGQGTRLTVV.

The V call is TRBV27, the J call TRBJ2-5; 11 nucleotides match TRBD2. V lost 4 bases and J lost 1; bases outside the gene matches: 2. The CDR3 runs 15 residues. Germline CDR1 and CDR2: MNHEY and SMNVEV (reference sequence). DNA of the CDR3: TGTGCCAGCAGTTGGACTAGCGGGCCCCAAGAGACCCAGTACTTC. It encodes CASSWTSGPQETQYF.

The J gene is TRBJ1-5, the V gene TRBV6-1, with 7 bases identical to TRBD1. CDR3 length equals 17 residues. CDR1 and CDR2 from the germline V gene are MNHNS and SASEGT. J was trimmed by 1 base and V by 4 bases; bases with no gene match: 10. The CDR3 region is CASSARPDRVSNQPQHF. The CDR3 DNA follows: TGTGCCAGCAGTGCGAGGCCCGACAGGGTGAGCAATCAGCCCCAGCATTTT.